Listed below are T cell receptor beta chains from one sample, sequenced in a study of blood T cell repertoires in COVID-19. Measured with immunoSEQ multiplex PCR; TCRdb has only the in-frame clones, and not every one. The repertoire holds roughly 80,000 clones, 75% to 85% seen once, with 29% in the top ten. What was sequenced was peripheral blood. The receptors come from an elderly woman with acute or convalescent COVID-19. The CDR3 runs from the conserved cysteine through the conserved F or W. Fields, in order: V gene, J gene, D gene, clone size, CDR3 DNA, CDR3 protein. The D gene is left open where the match is weak. Clone size is not always given. Where it is, it says once, few, many or a class for expanded clones.

v_call: TRBV9; j_call: TRBJ1-1; d_call: -; clone_size: -; cdr3_nt: TGTGCCAGCAGCGTAGCGGAGAGAATGAACACTGAAGCTTTCTTT; cdr3_aa: CASSVAERMNTEAFF
v_call: TRBV14; j_call: TRBJ2-7; d_call: -; clone_size: -; cdr3_nt: TGTGCCAGCAGCCAAGGGACAGCGTACGAGCAGTACTTC; cdr3_aa: CASSQGTAYEQYF
v_call: TRBV5-3; j_call: TRBJ2-5; d_call: TRBD1; clone_size: -; cdr3_nt: TGTGCCAGAAGCGGAGGGACAGGGCGGGGGGAGACCCAGTACTTC; cdr3_aa: CARSGGTGRGETQYF
v_call: TRBV2; j_call: TRBJ1-5; d_call: TRBD1; clone_size: -; cdr3_nt: TGTGCCAGCAGTGAATTCGACAGGGGAAATCAGCCCCAGCATTTT; cdr3_aa: CASSEFDRGNQPQHF
v_call: TRBV11-1; j_call: TRBJ2-7; d_call: -; clone_size: -; cdr3_nt: TGTGCCAGCAGGGGGGGTGACTACGAGCAGTACTTC; cdr3_aa: CASRGGDYEQYF
v_call: TRBV9; j_call: TRBJ2-1; d_call: TRBD2; clone_size: -; cdr3_nt: TGTGCCAGCAGCGTAGTGGGCGGGAGCTCCTACAATGAGCAGTTCTTC; cdr3_aa: CASSVVGGSSYNEQFF
v_call: TRBV5-5; j_call: TRBJ2-5; d_call: TRBD1; clone_size: -; cdr3_nt: TGTGCCAGCAGCCCGGACAGGGGCGGGGAGACCCAGTACTTC; cdr3_aa: CASSPDRGGETQYF
v_call: TRBV19; j_call: TRBJ2-1; d_call: -; clone_size: -; cdr3_nt: TGTGCCAGTAGCGACCTTCAGGGGCGCGCCTACAATGAGCAGTTCTTC; cdr3_aa: CASSDLQGRAYNEQFF
v_call: TRBV5-4; j_call: TRBJ1-4; d_call: -; clone_size: few; cdr3_nt: TGTGCCAGCAGCTACGGAGGGGAAAAACTGTTTTTT; cdr3_aa: CASSYGGEKLFF
v_call: TRBV3-1/TRBV3-2; j_call: TRBJ1-2; d_call: TRBD1; clone_size: -; cdr3_nt: TGTGCCAGCAGCCAAGATCAGGGGACAGGGGGTCTACGAGGCTACACCTTC; cdr3_aa: CASSQDQGTGGLRGYTF
v_call: TRBV21-1; j_call: TRBJ1-5; d_call: -; clone_size: -; cdr3_nt: TGTGCCAGCAGCCCTTATACGGTAGCCCACTATAGCAATCAGCCCCAGCATTTT; cdr3_aa: CASSPYTVAHYSNQPQHF
v_call: TRBV9; j_call: TRBJ2-5; d_call: TRBD1; clone_size: -; cdr3_nt: TGTGCCAGCAGCGTAGATGGACAGGGAATGGAGACCCAGTACTTC; cdr3_aa: CASSVDGQGMETQYF
v_call: TRBV7-9; j_call: TRBJ2-2; d_call: -; clone_size: -; cdr3_nt: TGTGCCAGCAGTCCCCGGCGCGGGGATGGCACCGGGGAGCTGTTTTTT; cdr3_aa: CASSPRRGDGTGELFF
v_call: TRBV4-2; j_call: TRBJ2-7; d_call: -; clone_size: -; cdr3_nt: TGTGCCAGCAGCCAAGTTGTGGGGGGCTCCTACGAGCAGTACTTC; cdr3_aa: CASSQVVGGSYEQYF
v_call: TRBV7-2; j_call: TRBJ2-3; d_call: -; clone_size: -; cdr3_nt: TGTGCCAGCAGCTTAGTTTTTGGCGGGCTGAGTACGCAGTATTTT; cdr3_aa: CASSLVFGGLSTQYF
v_call: TRBV6-5; j_call: TRBJ2-4; d_call: -; clone_size: -; cdr3_nt: TGTGCCAGCAGTCTCTCAGGGCCTAAAAACATTCAGTACTTC; cdr3_aa: CASSLSGPKNIQYF
v_call: TRBV7-6; j_call: TRBJ2-5; d_call: -; clone_size: -; cdr3_nt: TGTGCCAGCAGCTTAGGGTGGAACAGCCAAGAGACCCAGTACTTC; cdr3_aa: CASSLGWNSQETQYF
v_call: TRBV5-1; j_call: TRBJ2-4; d_call: TRBD2; clone_size: -; cdr3_nt: TGCGCCAGCAGCTTGGAATTAGCGGGAGCGGGTAACATTCAGTACTTC; cdr3_aa: CASSLELAGAGNIQYF
v_call: TRBV6-6; j_call: TRBJ1-5; d_call: -; clone_size: -; cdr3_nt: TGTGCCAGCACCTTGGACGGGATCTTGAGGGCCCAGCATTTT; cdr3_aa: CASTLDGILRAQHF
v_call: TRBV10-3; j_call: TRBJ2-7; d_call: TRBD2; clone_size: -; cdr3_nt: TGTGCCATCAGTGCTACTAGCGGGAGGGCCTACGAGCAGTACTTC; cdr3_aa: CAISATSGRAYEQYF
v_call: TRBV4-3; j_call: TRBJ1-3; d_call: -; clone_size: -; cdr3_nt: TGCGCCAGCAGCCAAGGGTTTAGCGGAAACACCATATATTTT; cdr3_aa: CASSQGFSGNTIYF
v_call: TRBV11-1; j_call: TRBJ2-5; d_call: TRBD2; clone_size: -; cdr3_nt: TGTGCCAGCAGCCCTCGACTAGCGGGAGCAGAGACCCAGTACTTC; cdr3_aa: CASSPRLAGAETQYF
v_call: TRBV5-1; j_call: TRBJ2-3; d_call: TRBD1; clone_size: -; cdr3_nt: TGCGCCAGCAGCTTGGAGGGACAGGGTCAGTCTACGCAGTATTTT; cdr3_aa: CASSLEGQGQSTQYF
v_call: TRBV2; j_call: TRBJ2-3; d_call: TRBD2; clone_size: few; cdr3_nt: TGTGCCAGCAGTCGGACTAGCGGGGAAGATACGCAGTATTTT; cdr3_aa: CASSRTSGEDTQYF
v_call: TRBV10-3; j_call: TRBJ1-1; d_call: -; clone_size: -; cdr3_nt: TGTGCCATCAGTTTAGGGGGGAACACTGAAGCTTTCTTT; cdr3_aa: CAISLGGNTEAFF
v_call: TRBV11-1; j_call: TRBJ2-1; d_call: -; clone_size: once; cdr3_nt: TGTGCCAGCAGCTCTCAGGGACAAGAGCAGTTCTTC; cdr3_aa: CASSSQGQEQFF
v_call: TRBV5-1; j_call: TRBJ1-4; d_call: TRBD1; clone_size: few; cdr3_nt: TGCGCCAGCAGCTTGGAAGCGACAGGGGTGGAGGAAAAACTGTTTTTT; cdr3_aa: CASSLEATGVEEKLFF
v_call: TRBV1; j_call: TRBJ2-7; d_call: -; clone_size: once; cdr3_nt: TGCACCAGCAGCCACTTCCCGGTATGCGAGCAGTACTTC; cdr3_aa: CTSSHFPVCEQYF
v_call: TRBV15; j_call: TRBJ2-7; d_call: TRBD2; clone_size: -; cdr3_nt: TGTGCCACCAGCAGGGCGGGGGACTCCTCCTACGAGCAGTACTTC; cdr3_aa: CATSRAGDSSYEQYF
v_call: TRBV4-2; j_call: TRBJ1-1; d_call: TRBD1; clone_size: -; cdr3_nt: TGTGCCAGCAGCCAGACAGGGTTGGACACTGAAGCTTTCTTT; cdr3_aa: CASSQTGLDTEAFF
v_call: TRBV5-1; j_call: TRBJ2-3; d_call: TRBD1; clone_size: -; cdr3_nt: TGCGCCAGCAGCCGAGATCCCGGGACAGGGGGCATAGATACGCAGTATTTT; cdr3_aa: CASSRDPGTGGIDTQYF
v_call: TRBV2; j_call: TRBJ1-5; d_call: -; clone_size: -; cdr3_nt: TGTGCCAGCAGTGACCCGGGTGGCCGCAATCAGCCCCAGCATTTT; cdr3_aa: CASSDPGGRNQPQHF
v_call: TRBV7-3; j_call: TRBJ1-2; d_call: -; clone_size: many; cdr3_nt: TGTGCCAGCAGCTTAACCGGGACTGCGCGCGATGGCTACACCTTC; cdr3_aa: CASSLTGTARDGYTF
v_call: TRBV7-2; j_call: TRBJ1-2; d_call: TRBD1; clone_size: -; cdr3_nt: TGTGCCAGCAGCTTAGGACAGGGGGCGTATGGCTACACCTTC; cdr3_aa: CASSLGQGAYGYTF
v_call: TRBV5-8; j_call: TRBJ1-5; d_call: -; clone_size: -; cdr3_nt: TGTGCCAGCAGCTTGGCGGGGGAGCAAGCCCAGCATTTT; cdr3_aa: CASSLAGEQAQHF
v_call: TRBV6-5; j_call: TRBJ2-5; d_call: -; clone_size: -; cdr3_nt: TGTGCCAGCAGTTTCAGGGGGGTGTCAGAGACCCAGTACTTC; cdr3_aa: CASSFRGVSETQYF
v_call: TRBV11-2; j_call: TRBJ1-1; d_call: TRBD1; clone_size: few; cdr3_nt: TGTGCCAGCAGCGAGGACAGGGGAAAATCCACTGAAGCTTTCTTT; cdr3_aa: CASSEDRGKSTEAFF
v_call: TRBV5-4; j_call: TRBJ2-5; d_call: TRBD1; clone_size: once; cdr3_nt: TGTGCCAGCAGCCCCGGACAGGGTCAAGAGACCCAGTACTTC; cdr3_aa: CASSPGQGQETQYF
v_call: TRBV6-5; j_call: TRBJ1-1; d_call: -; clone_size: -; cdr3_nt: TGTGCCAGCAGACATCACAGTTACCCTGAAGCTTTCTTT; cdr3_aa: CASRHHSYPEAFF